The subject of this entry is one T cell receptor (beta chain). The CDR3 is 17 amino acids. Germline CDR1 SEHNR, CDR2 FQNEAQ (reference sequence). Trimming removed 5 bases from V and 11 bases from J; junction bases left unmatched: 22. TCRdb ran MiXCR on the 5' RACE reads and lists one entry per CDR3 protein. The sample lists 1.5 million to 2 million distinct CDR3 sequences; about 32% were seen once. This entry comes from a study of identical twins. The sample was cord blood. This TCR was recovered from a newborn girl in good health. The J gene is TRBJ2-5, the V gene TRBV7-9, with 8 positions matching TRBD1. CDR3 loop: CASSPRTYGQGHNEQYF. DNA for the CDR3: TGTGCCAGCAGCCCCCGGACGTATGGACAGGGACACAATGAGCAGTACTTC.